The entry below describes one TCR beta chain. Its target is unknown. This sample stems from a study of OX40 agonist ivuxolimab in advanced cancers. General study findings and limits: At 0.1 to 3.0 mg/kg, clonal expansion of CD4+ and CD8+ blood T cells had occurred by week 6.

The table came from immunoSEQ multiplex PCR; TCRdb's copy has only in-frame clones and leaves some out. The sample lists about 100,000 clones, more than 85% seen once, with 0.45% to 0.65% in the top ten. Deletions cut 4 bases from V and 1 base from J, with 11 bases between. Germline assignment: CDR1 KGHSH and CDR2 LQKENI. This CDR3 spans 15 amino acids. The clonotype comes from an adult with an advanced solid tumor such as melanoma, head and neck, liver or kidney cancer. The chain uses TRBV18 and TRBJ2-1; possible D gene TRBD2, 5 bases. The source material was CD4+ or CD8+ T cells sorted from blood, sampled in a trial of the OX40 agonist ivuxolimab. CDR3 DNA sequence: TGTGCCAGCTCACGATCGAGCGGTTCCTACAATGAGCAGTTCTTC. This gives the protein CASSRSSGSYNEQFF.